This T cell receptor (beta chain) was retrieved from a study of blood T cells in healthy people across ages. General study points: Researchers judged that diversity estimates from one million T cells fell short of true values. Unknown CMV status may confound age-related changes in expanded clones.

Healthy Caucasian individuals from Russia aged about 6 to 95 were enrolled as donors. Each sample gave at least 6 million isolated PBMCs. Details on this clonotype: What it recognizes is unknown. One end of the junction is discordant with germline, which a read error may explain.

The authors ran a second PCR of 7 to 11 cycles using a sample-barcoded 5' primer and a J-beta primer mix. One entry per CDR3 protein, called by TCRdb with MiXCR from the 5' RACE reads. This sample has about 1.6 million distinct CDR3 sequences, with roughly 32% found just once. The germline gives CDR1 LGHDT, CDR2 YNNKEL (reference sequence). CDR3 length: 15 amino acids. Sequenced sample: blood. The sequence was collected from a woman aged 30 to 39 in good health. The chain links TRBV3-1 to TRBJ2-7; 10 bases are a match to TRBD2. The CDR3 DNA reads as TGTGCCCGCAGCCAAGGACTAGCGGTCCCCTACGAGCAGTACTTC. Protein sequence: CARSQGLAVPYEQYF.